This T cell receptor (beta chain) comes out of a study of blood T cell repertoires in COVID-19. About the study: Both acute and convalescent COVID-19 samples were obtained from the United States, Italy and Spain. In each case, the material was cDNA or gDNA derived from T cells, B-cell-depleted T cells, or PBMCs.

This clone occurred once. CDR3 length: 18 residues. CDR1 is SGHRS and CDR2 is YFSETQ in the germline V gene. V lost 0 bases, J lost 2 bases, and 9 bases stayed unmatched. Authors' processing steps: Scientists estimated how many nucleated cells there were by amplifying reference gene primers. Clones were read by immunoSEQ multiplex PCR, and TCRdb kept only the in-frame ones, dropping some. V and J calls and clone size are as listed in that table; D and trimming were resolved from the DNA. The sample records 130,000 to 150,000 clones, 87% being singletons. The chain recombines TRBV5-1 with TRBJ2-5, with 11 bases that match TRBD2. Sequencing input: peripheral blood. The source is a woman aged 45-65 years with acute or convalescent COVID-19. The CDR3 reads CASSLGLLAGGRQETQYF. DNA of the CDR3: TGCGCCAGCAGCTTGGGCCTCCTAGCGGGAGGACGGCAAGAGACCCAGTACTTC.